This is a list of T cell receptor beta chains from one sample in a study of blood T cell repertoires in COVID-19. Repertoires were generated with immunoSEQ multiplex PCR, while TCRdb's copy carries only in-frame clones and drops some. The sample gives tens of thousands of clones, roughly nine tenths of which show up once; around a sixth is in the top ten. Material: peripheral blood. These receptor sequences come from a man at least 80 years old in a cohort sampled during active COVID-19. Each CDR3 is given with its conserved first and last residue. The order of the fields is J gene, V gene, D gene, clone size, CDR3 DNA, CDR3 protein. The D gene is left open where the match is weak. Clone size is stated in some rows and not others, as once, few, many or a class when expanded.

J: TRBJ1-2; V: TRBV12-5; D: TRBD1; size: -; DNA: TGTGCTAGTGGTTTCCAGGGGGCGGGCTATGGCTACACCTTC; CDR3: CASGFQGAGYGYTF
J: TRBJ2-3; V: TRBV9; D: -; size: -; DNA: TGTGCCAGCACCAGAGACGGGGGAGAATCAGATACGCAGTATTTT; CDR3: CASTRDGGESDTQYF
J: TRBJ2-5; V: TRBV5-1; D: -; size: -; DNA: TGCGCCAGCAGCTTGTACGGAGGGGACGAGACCCAGTACTTC; CDR3: CASSLYGGDETQYF
J: TRBJ2-7; V: TRBV2; D: -; size: -; DNA: TGTGCCAGCAGTGACGGCAGGGCACCCTACGAGCAGTACTTC; CDR3: CASSDGRAPYEQYF
J: TRBJ1-2; V: TRBV4-2; D: TRBD1; size: -; DNA: TGTGCCAGCAGCCCAGGACAGGGAATGGTGGGCTACACCTTC; CDR3: CASSPGQGMVGYTF
J: TRBJ2-2; V: TRBV7-9; D: TRBD2; size: -; DNA: TGTGCCAGCAGCTCTAGCGGGGTTACCGGGGAGCTGTTTTTT; CDR3: CASSSSGVTGELFF
J: TRBJ2-2; V: TRBV2; D: TRBD1; size: -; DNA: TGTGCCAGCAAACCGACCGGGACAGGGGTGCACGGGGAGCTGTTTTTT; CDR3: CASKPTGTGVHGELFF
J: TRBJ2-1; V: TRBV24-1; D: -; size: -; DNA: TGTGCCACCAGTGACAACCCCGGGACTCGGGCTGAGCAGTTCTTC; CDR3: CATSDNPGTRAEQFF
J: TRBJ2-2; V: TRBV28; D: -; size: -; DNA: TGTGCCAGCAGTCCTCCCGCAGGGAACACCGGGGAGCTGTTTTTT; CDR3: CASSPPAGNTGELFF
J: TRBJ2-2; V: TRBV18; D: -; size: -; DNA: TGTGCCAGCTCCCCCCTCGACACCGGGGAGCTGTTTTTT; CDR3: CASSPLDTGELFF
J: TRBJ2-7; V: TRBV9; D: TRBD1; size: -; DNA: TGTGCCAGCAGCGTAGGGGACAGGCCCGACGAGCAGTACTTC; CDR3: CASSVGDRPDEQYF
J: TRBJ2-2; V: TRBV7-2; D: -; size: few; DNA: TGTGCCAGCAGCTTAATTCCACAAACCCAACACACCGGGGAGCTGTTTTTT; CDR3: CASSLIPQTQHTGELFF
J: TRBJ2-5; V: TRBV11-2; D: -; size: once; DNA: TGTGCCAGCAGCGCCGCCCCCGGGGGAGGCACCCAGTACTTC; CDR3: CASSAAPGGGTQYF
J: TRBJ2-5; V: TRBV3-1/TRBV3-2; D: TRBD2; size: -; DNA: TGTGCCAGCAGCCAAGGGACTAGCGGGGGGGCACGGGAGACCCAGTACTTC; CDR3: CASSQGTSGGARETQYF
J: TRBJ2-3; V: TRBV5-4; D: -; size: -; DNA: TGTGCCAGCAGCCCCGACAGTGGGACAGATACGCAGTATTTT; CDR3: CASSPDSGTDTQYF
J: TRBJ2-7; V: TRBV27; D: TRBD2; size: -; DNA: TGTGCCAGCAGAATGGCTAGCGGGGGGGCCGGGGAGCAGTACTTC; CDR3: CASRMASGGAGEQYF
J: TRBJ1-1; V: TRBV5-6; D: -; size: -; DNA: TGTGCCAGCAGCGCCGCAGGGTTGGACACTGAAGCTTTCTTT; CDR3: CASSAAGLDTEAFF
J: TRBJ2-5; V: TRBV10-1; D: -; size: once; DNA: TGCGCCAGCAGTGTAGCAGACAGACAAGAGACCCAGTACTTC; CDR3: CASSVADRQETQYF
J: TRBJ2-1; V: TRBV3-1/TRBV3-2; D: TRBD2; size: -; DNA: TGTGCCAGCAGCCAAGATCCTAGACTAGCGGGGGGGCAATCCCTACCCTACAATGAGCAGTTCTTC; CDR3: CASSQDPRLAGGQSLPYNEQFF
J: TRBJ2-1; V: TRBV4-2; D: -; size: -; DNA: TGTGCCAGCAGCCAAGATGCGGGCTACAATGAGCAGTTCTTC; CDR3: CASSQDAGYNEQFF
J: TRBJ1-5; V: TRBV20-1; D: TRBD1; size: -; DNA: TGCAGTGCTAGTTATGACAGGGGTCGCAATCAGCCCCAGCATTTT; CDR3: CSASYDRGRNQPQHF
J: TRBJ2-5; V: TRBV4-1; D: -; size: -; DNA: TGCGCCAGCAGCCAACTTCCTAGTCTCCCCATTAATCAAGAGACCCAGTACTTC; CDR3: CASSQLPSLPINQETQYF
J: TRBJ1-1; V: TRBV5-1; D: -; size: -; DNA: TGCGCCAGCAGCGGGCTCGACATCGCTCAAGCTTTCTTT; CDR3: CASSGLDIAQAFF
J: TRBJ1-4; V: TRBV7-2; D: -; size: -; DNA: TGTGCCAGCAGCGCGGAAGGGGGGGCTAATGAAAAACTGTTTTTT; CDR3: CASSAEGGANEKLFF
J: TRBJ1-4; V: TRBV24-1; D: -; size: -; DNA: TGTGCCACCAGTGATTTCCGGGCAGGGGATGAAAAACTGTTTTTT; CDR3: CATSDFRAGDEKLFF
J: TRBJ1-5; V: TRBV19; D: TRBD1; size: -; DNA: TGTGCCAGTAGTACCGGGACAGGGGATAATCAGCCCCAGCATTTT; CDR3: CASSTGTGDNQPQHF
J: TRBJ2-5; V: TRBV7-2; D: TRBD2; size: -; DNA: TGTGCCAGCAGCTTGGGTCTAGCGGGGGGACAAGAGACCCAGTACTTC; CDR3: CASSLGLAGGQETQYF
J: TRBJ2-5; V: TRBV11-3; D: -; size: -; DNA: TGTGCCAGCAGCTTAGGACCCTCGGGGACCCAGTACTTC; CDR3: CASSLGPSGTQYF
J: TRBJ2-5; V: TRBV15; D: -; size: -; DNA: TGTGCCACCAGCAGAGATGTTAAAGAGACCCAGTACTTC; CDR3: CATSRDVKETQYF
J: TRBJ2-2; V: TRBV5-1; D: -; size: -; DNA: TGCGCCAGCAGCTTCGACTTTCAGGGGGAGCTGTTTTTT; CDR3: CASSFDFQGELFF
J: TRBJ1-2; V: TRBV18; D: TRBD1; size: -; DNA: TGTGCCAGCTCACCGGGACAGGAGTATGGCTACACCTTC; CDR3: CASSPGQEYGYTF
J: TRBJ2-7; V: TRBV6-2/TRBV6-3; D: TRBD1; size: -; DNA: TGTGCCAGCAGTTACTCTAAGGGACAGGGTCCCTACGAGCAGTACTTC; CDR3: CASSYSKGQGPYEQYF
J: TRBJ1-3; V: TRBV7-8; D: -; size: -; DNA: TGTGCCAGCAGCCCCTTGGGAGGTAGTGGAAACACCATATATTTT; CDR3: CASSPLGGSGNTIYF
J: TRBJ1-6; V: TRBV6-1; D: -; size: -; DNA: TGTGCCAGCAGTGAAACCAGGGGAATTGCACCCCTCCACTTT; CDR3: CASSETRGIAPLHF
J: TRBJ2-1; V: TRBV19; D: TRBD2; size: -; DNA: TGTGCCAGTAGTGAAAGCGGGGGGGCCTACAATGAGCAGTTCTTC; CDR3: CASSESGGAYNEQFF
J: TRBJ2-3; V: TRBV25-1; D: TRBD1; size: -; DNA: TGTGCCAGCAGTGAGGGACAGGGTGGGGGCACAGATACGCAGTATTTT; CDR3: CASSEGQGGGTDTQYF
J: TRBJ1-5; V: TRBV11-2; D: -; size: -; DNA: TGTGCCAGCAGCTTAGAACCAGGGGTGCAGCCCCAGCATTTT; CDR3: CASSLEPGVQPQHF
J: TRBJ2-7; V: TRBV4-3; D: -; size: -; DNA: TGCGCCAGCAGCCAATTGTCCCAGGGCTACGAGCAGTACTTC; CDR3: CASSQLSQGYEQYF
J: TRBJ2-1; V: TRBV18; D: -; size: -; DNA: TGTGCCAGCTCATACTCCAGGGGCGACAATGAGCAGTTCTTC; CDR3: CASSYSRGDNEQFF
J: TRBJ2-2; V: TRBV5-1; D: TRBD2; size: -; DNA: TGCGCCAGCAGCTTAAGCGGGGGGACCGGGGAGCTGTTTTTT; CDR3: CASSLSGGTGELFF
J: TRBJ2-5; V: TRBV19; D: -; size: -; DNA: TGTGCCAGTAGTATCGTCTCAGGGTACCAAGAGACCCAGTACTTC; CDR3: CASSIVSGYQETQYF
J: TRBJ1-2; V: TRBV5-4; D: -; size: -; DNA: TGTGCCAGCAGCTTAGGGGGGGTTGGGAACTATGGCTACACCTTC; CDR3: CASSLGGVGNYGYTF
J: TRBJ2-3; V: TRBV5-1; D: -; size: few; DNA: TGCGCCAGCAGCCTCTATACTGGGCCGAGCACAGATACGCAGTATTTT; CDR3: CASSLYTGPSTDTQYF
J: TRBJ1-1; V: TRBV3-1/TRBV3-2; D: -; size: -; DNA: TGTGCCAGCAGCCAAGGAGGAAAAGCTTTCTTT; CDR3: CASSQGGKAFF
J: TRBJ2-7; V: TRBV19; D: TRBD1; size: -; DNA: TGTGCCAGTAGCCTTCAGACAGGGAACGAGCAGTACTTC; CDR3: CASSLQTGNEQYF
J: TRBJ2-2; V: TRBV6-5; D: -; size: -; DNA: TGTGCCAGCAGTTACAGAGTAGGGGGAACCGGGGAGCTGTTTTTT; CDR3: CASSYRVGGTGELFF
J: TRBJ1-6; V: TRBV6-5; D: -; size: -; DNA: TGTGCCAGCAGAAACGGGGGGACACCCCTCCACTTT; CDR3: CASRNGGTPLHF
J: TRBJ1-5; V: TRBV18; D: -; size: -; DNA: TGTGCCAGCTCACCAGAGGGGGAGCCCCAGCATTTT; CDR3: CASSPEGEPQHF
J: TRBJ2-1; V: TRBV6-6; D: -; size: -; DNA: TGTGCCAGCAGTTACTCGGGGGCTGAGCAGTTCTTC; CDR3: CASSYSGAEQFF
J: TRBJ1-5; V: TRBV19; D: -; size: -; DNA: TGTGCCAGTAGTACCCGAGGACTGACCCGCGGCCCGTTCCAGCATTTT; CDR3: CASSTRGLTRGPFQHF
J: TRBJ2-2; V: TRBV7-9; D: -; size: -; DNA: TGTGCCAGCAGCTTACGCAGGTTGGACACCGGGGAGCTGTTTTTT; CDR3: CASSLRRLDTGELFF
J: TRBJ2-5; V: TRBV10-3; D: -; size: -; DNA: TGTGCCATCAGTGAGTCTTTTTCTGGCGGGGACTCGAAGACCCAGTACTTC; CDR3: CAISESFSGGDSKTQYF
J: TRBJ2-7; V: TRBV3-1/TRBV3-2; D: TRBD1; size: -; DNA: TGTGCCAGCAGCCACCTGGACAGGGCCAACGAGCAGTACTTC; CDR3: CASSHLDRANEQYF
J: TRBJ2-3; V: TRBV9; D: TRBD2; size: -; DNA: TGTGCCAGCAGCGTAGTAGGTAGCGGGGGGGCCGGAGATACGCAGTATTTT; CDR3: CASSVVGSGGAGDTQYF
J: TRBJ2-7; V: TRBV12-5; D: TRBD2; size: -; DNA: TGTGCTAGTGGTTTGGTACTCTCCACTAGCGGGGGAACCTACGAGCAGTACTTC; CDR3: CASGLVLSTSGGTYEQYF
J: TRBJ2-1; V: TRBV28; D: TRBD2; size: -; DNA: TGTGCCAGCAGTTCTAGCGGGGGGCACCAAAACTCCTACAATGAGCAGTTCTTC; CDR3: CASSSSGGHQNSYNEQFF
J: TRBJ1-1; V: TRBV2; D: -; size: -; DNA: TGTGCCAGCAATCAGGACACTGAAGCTTTCTTT; CDR3: CASNQDTEAFF
J: TRBJ1-3; V: TRBV19; D: -; size: -; DNA: TGTGCCAGTACCCCTCTCGGTCTTTTGGGAAACACCATATATTTT; CDR3: CASTPLGLLGNTIYF
J: TRBJ1-3; V: TRBV5-1; D: TRBD1; size: -; DNA: TGCGCCAGCAGCCAAGGACAGGGGGTTGGAAACACCATATATTTT; CDR3: CASSQGQGVGNTIYF